The sample holds a few counts of the clone carrying this T cell receptor (beta chain). Its antigen is still unknown. Some clones are missing from TCRdb's copy, which holds only in-frame ones; the method was immunoSEQ multiplex PCR. The data show tens of thousands of clones, with more than 65% seen just once and over 4.5% held by the top ten. This sample was taken from a study of vaccination effects on CD4 cells after COVID-19. Whole-study findings and limits: In the late period after vaccination, infection- and vaccine-induced clones contracted markedly.

Before sequencing took place, the ViraFEST assay used viral peptide pools to expand antigen-specific CD4+ T cells. Around day 10 of culture, CD4+ T cells were separated out. Their SARS-CoV-2 infection, verified by PCR, occurred between March and December 2020. The negative control culture condition consisted of an HIV-1 Nef peptide pool. At days 3 and 7, half of the medium was exchanged for IL-2 medium. This CDR3 comprises 18 residues. Trimming took off 5 bases at V and 10 bases at J, with 30 bases between the two ends. The V gene's germline CDR1 is MGHDK and CDR2 SYGVNS. This clonotype was sampled from a human donor who had a prior SARS-CoV-2 infection. Material: CD4+ T cells from PBMCs cultured with HIV peptides, obtained before COVID-19 vaccination. Stated subset: HIV-1 Nef peptide pool negative control/reference culture. The chain links TRBV25-1 to TRBJ2-1; D is perhaps TRBD1 (6 bases). The CDR3 DNA reads as TGTGCCAGCAGTAGTGCCCCCGGTTCGGGACAAGGGTCATTAGAGCAGTTCTTC. This gives the protein CASSSAPGSGQGSLEQFF.